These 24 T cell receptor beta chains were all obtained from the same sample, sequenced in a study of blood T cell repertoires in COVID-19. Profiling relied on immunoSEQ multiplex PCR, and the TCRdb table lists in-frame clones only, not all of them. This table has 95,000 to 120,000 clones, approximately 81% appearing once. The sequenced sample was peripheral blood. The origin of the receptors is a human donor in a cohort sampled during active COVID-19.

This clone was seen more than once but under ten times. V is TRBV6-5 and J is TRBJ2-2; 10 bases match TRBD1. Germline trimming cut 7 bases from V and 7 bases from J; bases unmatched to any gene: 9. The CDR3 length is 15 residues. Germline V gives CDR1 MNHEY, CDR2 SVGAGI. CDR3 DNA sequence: TGTGCCAGCATGACAGGGGGCGCCGGAGTCGGGGAGCTGTTTTTT. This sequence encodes CASMTGGAGVGELFF.

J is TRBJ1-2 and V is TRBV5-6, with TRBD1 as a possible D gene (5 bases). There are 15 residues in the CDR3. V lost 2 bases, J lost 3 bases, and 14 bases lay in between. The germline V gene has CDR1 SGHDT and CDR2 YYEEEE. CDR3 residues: CASSLSRVGDYGYTF. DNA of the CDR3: TGTGCCAGCAGCTTATCCAGGGTAGGAGACTATGGCTACACCTTC.

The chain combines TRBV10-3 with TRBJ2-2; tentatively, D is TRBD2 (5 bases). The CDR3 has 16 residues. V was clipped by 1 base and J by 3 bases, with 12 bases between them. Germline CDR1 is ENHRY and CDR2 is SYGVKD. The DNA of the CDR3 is TGTGCCATCAGTGAGTGGGAAGGGAGAGACACCGGGGAGCTGTTTTTT. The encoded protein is CAISEWEGRDTGELFF.

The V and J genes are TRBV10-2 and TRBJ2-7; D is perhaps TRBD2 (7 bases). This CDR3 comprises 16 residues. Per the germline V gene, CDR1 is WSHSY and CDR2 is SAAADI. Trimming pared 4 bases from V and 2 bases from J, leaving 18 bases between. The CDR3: CASSVGGRTAAYEQYF. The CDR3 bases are TGCGCCAGCAGTGTGGGGGGGCGGACAGCCGCCTACGAGCAGTACTTC.

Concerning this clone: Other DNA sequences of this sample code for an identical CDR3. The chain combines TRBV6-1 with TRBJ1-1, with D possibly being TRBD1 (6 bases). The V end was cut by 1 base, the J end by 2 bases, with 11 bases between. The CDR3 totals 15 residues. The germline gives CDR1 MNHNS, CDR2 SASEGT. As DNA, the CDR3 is TGTGCCAGCAGTGAAGGGGGCAGGGGAAACACTGAAGCTTTCTTT. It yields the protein CASSEGGRGNTEAFF.

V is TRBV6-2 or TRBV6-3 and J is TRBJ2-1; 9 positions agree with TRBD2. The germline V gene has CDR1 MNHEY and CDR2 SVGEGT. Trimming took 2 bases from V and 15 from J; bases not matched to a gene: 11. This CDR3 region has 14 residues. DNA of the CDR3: TGTGCCAGCAGTTACGGCGGGGGGGCCGGACTGCCGTTCTTC. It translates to CASSYGGGAGLPFF.

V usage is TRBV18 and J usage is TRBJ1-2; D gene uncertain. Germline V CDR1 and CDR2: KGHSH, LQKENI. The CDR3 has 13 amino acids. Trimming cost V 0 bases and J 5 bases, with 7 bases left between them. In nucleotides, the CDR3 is TGTGCCAGCTCACCACCCCGGGGTTATGGCTACACCTTC. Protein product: CASSPPRGYGYTF.

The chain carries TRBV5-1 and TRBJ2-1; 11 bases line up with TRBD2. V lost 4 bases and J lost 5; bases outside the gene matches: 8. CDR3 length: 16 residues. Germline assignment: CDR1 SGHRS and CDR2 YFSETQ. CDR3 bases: TGCGCCAGCAGCCTAAAGCTAGCGGGGGGAAACAATGAGCAGTTCTTC. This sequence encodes CASSLKLAGGNNEQFF.

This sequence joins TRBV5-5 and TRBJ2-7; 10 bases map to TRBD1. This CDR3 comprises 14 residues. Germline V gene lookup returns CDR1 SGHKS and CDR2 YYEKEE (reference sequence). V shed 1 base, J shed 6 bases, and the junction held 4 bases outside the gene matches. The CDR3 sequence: CASSLRTGGVEQYF. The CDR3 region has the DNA TGTGCCAGCAGCTTGAGGACAGGGGGGGTCGAGCAGTACTTC.

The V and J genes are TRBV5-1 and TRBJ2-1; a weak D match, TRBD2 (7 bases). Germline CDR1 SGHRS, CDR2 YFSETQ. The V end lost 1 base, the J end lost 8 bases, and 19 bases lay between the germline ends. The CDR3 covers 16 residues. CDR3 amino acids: CASSLLSAGAPYEQFF. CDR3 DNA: TGCGCCAGCAGCTTGTTATCGGCGGGGGCCCCGTATGAGCAGTTCTTC.

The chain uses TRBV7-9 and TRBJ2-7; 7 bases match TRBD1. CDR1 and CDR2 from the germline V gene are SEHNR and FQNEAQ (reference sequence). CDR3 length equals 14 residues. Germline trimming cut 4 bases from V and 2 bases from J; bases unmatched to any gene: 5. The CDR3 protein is CASSSRDRAYEQYF. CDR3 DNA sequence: TGTGCCAGCAGCTCCCGGGACAGAGCCTACGAGCAGTACTTC. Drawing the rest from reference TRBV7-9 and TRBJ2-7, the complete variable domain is DTGVSQNPRHKITKRGQNVTFRCDPISEHNRLYWYRQTLGQGPEFLTYFQNEAQLEKSRLLSDRFSAERPKGSFSTLEIQRTEQGDSAMYLCASSSRDRAYEQYFGPGTRLTVT.

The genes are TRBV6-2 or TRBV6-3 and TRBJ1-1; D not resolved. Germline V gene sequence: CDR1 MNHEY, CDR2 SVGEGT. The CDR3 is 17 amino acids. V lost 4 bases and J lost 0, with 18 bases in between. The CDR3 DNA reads TGTGCCAGCAGTTTGCCTTTAGACCAGACAATGAACACTGAAGCTTTCTTT. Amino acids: CASSLPLDQTMNTEAFF.

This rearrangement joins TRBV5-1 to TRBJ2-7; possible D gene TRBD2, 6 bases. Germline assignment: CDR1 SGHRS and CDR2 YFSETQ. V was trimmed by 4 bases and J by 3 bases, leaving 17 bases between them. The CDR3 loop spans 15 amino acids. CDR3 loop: CASSRGVGKNYEQYF. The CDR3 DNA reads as TGCGCCAGCAGCCGCGGGGTCGGTAAAAACTACGAGCAGTACTTC.

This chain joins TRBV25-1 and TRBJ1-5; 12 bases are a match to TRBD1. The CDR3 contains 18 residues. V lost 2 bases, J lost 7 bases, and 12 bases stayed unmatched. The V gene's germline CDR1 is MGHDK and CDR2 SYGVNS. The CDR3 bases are TGTGCCAGCAGTGAAACCGGGACAGGGGGCCTTTTGGGCCAGCCCCAGCATTTT. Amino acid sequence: CASSETGTGGLLGQPQHF.

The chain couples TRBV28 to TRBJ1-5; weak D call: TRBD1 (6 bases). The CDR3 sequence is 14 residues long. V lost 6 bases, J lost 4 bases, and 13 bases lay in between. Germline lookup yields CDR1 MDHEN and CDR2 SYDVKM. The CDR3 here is CASSPTQGNQPQHF. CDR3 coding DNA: TGTGCCAGCAGCCCCACGCAGGGGAATCAGCCCCAGCATTTT.

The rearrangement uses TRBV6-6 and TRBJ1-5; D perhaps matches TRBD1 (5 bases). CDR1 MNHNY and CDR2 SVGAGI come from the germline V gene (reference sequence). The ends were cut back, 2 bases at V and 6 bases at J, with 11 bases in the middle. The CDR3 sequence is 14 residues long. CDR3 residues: CASSYGAGGQPQHF. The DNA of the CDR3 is TGTGCCAGCAGTTACGGGGCCGGGGGTCAGCCCCAGCATTTT.

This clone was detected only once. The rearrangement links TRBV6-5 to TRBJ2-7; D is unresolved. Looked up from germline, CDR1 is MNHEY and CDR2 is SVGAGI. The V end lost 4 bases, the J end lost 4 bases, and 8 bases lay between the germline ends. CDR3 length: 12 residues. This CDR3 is CASSSQMYEQYF. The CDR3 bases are TGTGCCAGCAGTTCCCAGATGTACGAGCAGTACTTC.

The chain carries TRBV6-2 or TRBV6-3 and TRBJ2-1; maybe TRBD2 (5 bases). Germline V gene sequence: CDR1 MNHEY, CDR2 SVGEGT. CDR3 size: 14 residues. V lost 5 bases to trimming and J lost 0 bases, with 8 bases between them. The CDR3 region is CASSSGYSYNEQFF. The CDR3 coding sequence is TGTGCCAGCAGTAGCGGCTACTCCTACAATGAGCAGTTCTTC.

Here the CDR3 reads CSVRTGDTEAFF. The CDR3 nucleotides read TGCAGCGTAAGGACAGGGGACACTGAAGCTTTCTTT. The chain is built from TRBV29-1 and TRBJ1-1; 9 nucleotides line up with TRBD1. From germline, CDR1 is SQVTM and CDR2 ANQGSEA. The CDR3 is made up of 12 amino acids. After removal of 6 bases from V and 3 bases from J, the junction contained 2 bases not matched to a gene.

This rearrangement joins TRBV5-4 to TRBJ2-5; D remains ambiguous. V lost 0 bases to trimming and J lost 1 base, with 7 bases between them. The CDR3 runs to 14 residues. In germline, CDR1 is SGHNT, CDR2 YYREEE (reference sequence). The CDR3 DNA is TGTGCCAGCAGCTTGGTCTCCGTCCAAGAGACCCAGTACTTC. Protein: CASSLVSVQETQYF.

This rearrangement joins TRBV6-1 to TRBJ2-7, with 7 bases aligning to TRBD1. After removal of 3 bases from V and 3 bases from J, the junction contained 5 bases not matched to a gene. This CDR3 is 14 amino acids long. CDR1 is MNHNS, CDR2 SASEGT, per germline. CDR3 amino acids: CASSEDRRFYEQYF. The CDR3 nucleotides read TGTGCCAGCAGTGAGGACAGGAGATTCTACGAGCAGTACTTC.

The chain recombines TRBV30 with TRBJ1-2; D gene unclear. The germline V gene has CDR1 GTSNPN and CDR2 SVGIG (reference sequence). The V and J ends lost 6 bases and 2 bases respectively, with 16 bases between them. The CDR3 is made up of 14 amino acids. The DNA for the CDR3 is TGTGCCTGTGGCACAGAGCCATCCAACTATGGCTACACCTTC. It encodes CACGTEPSNYGYTF. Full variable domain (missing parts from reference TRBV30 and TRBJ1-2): SQTIHQWPATLVQPVGSPLSLECTVEGTSNPNLYWYRQAAGRGLQLLFYSVGIGQISSEVPQNLSASRPQDRQFILSSKKLLLSDSGFYLCACGTEPSNYGYTFGSGTRLTVV.

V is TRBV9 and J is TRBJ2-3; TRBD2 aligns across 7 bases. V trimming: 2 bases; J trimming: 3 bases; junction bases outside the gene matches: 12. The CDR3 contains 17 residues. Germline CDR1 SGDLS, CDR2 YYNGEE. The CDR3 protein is CASSVRSSAGVTDTQYF. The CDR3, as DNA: TGTGCCAGCAGCGTTCGGTCATCTGCGGGGGTGACAGATACGCAGTATTTT.

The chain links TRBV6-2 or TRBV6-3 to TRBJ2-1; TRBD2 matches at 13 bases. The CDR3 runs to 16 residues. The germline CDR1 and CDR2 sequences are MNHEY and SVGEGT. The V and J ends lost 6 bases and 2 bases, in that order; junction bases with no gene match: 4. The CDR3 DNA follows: TGTGCCAGCAGCAAAGGACTAGCGGGGGCCTACAATGAGCAGTTCTTC. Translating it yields CASSKGLAGAYNEQFF.